This T cell receptor beta chain was retrieved from a study of T cell responses to AZD1222 COVID-19 vaccine. Findings of the study overall: Recipients of two AZD1222 doses showed rising Spike-specific TCR breadth and depth. Just a handful of people given AZD1222 tested seropositive at baseline. Nearly half of unique spike-specific TCRs reportedly avoided B.1.351 and B.1.1.7 mutated regions.

Profiled with immunoSEQ multiplex PCR; TCRdb holds only in-frame clones, not every one. The sample contains under 150,000 clones, approximately 90% of which appear only once. A note on this clone: What it binds is unknown.

V was pared by 3 bases and J by 7 bases, with 13 bases between. This CDR3 has 13 amino acids. Germline V gene sequence: CDR1 KGHSH, CDR2 LQKENI. The sample was peripheral blood, taken on day 0 of AZD1222 vaccination. The source of this sequence is an adult in good health. The chain couples TRBV18 to TRBJ2-7; D might be TRBD2 (5 bases). Written as DNA, the CDR3 is TGTGCCAGCTCACCGGGCGGGCCTCGAGAGCAGTACTTC. The encoded protein is CASSPGGPREQYF.